This TCR delta chain was observed in a study of gamma-delta T cells after stem cell transplantation. V was trimmed by 4 bases and J by 0 bases, leaving 22 bases between them. The length of the CDR3 is 21 residues. Germline CDR1 is TSWWSYY and CDR2 is QGS. TCRdb used CATT to re-call clones from the RT-PCR reads. The data show 3,000 to 4,000 delta-chain clones, just over 20% seen once. Sample: gamma-delta T cells. The sequence came from a human donor. It is not recorded whose cells these are; they may come from a transplant donor. The chain carries TRDV1 and TRDJ3; D is undetermined. The CDR3 sequence is CALGGVEVRERSSWDTRQMFF. The CDR3 DNA follows: TGTGCTCTTGGGGGGGTAGAGGTGAGAGAAAGAAGCTCCTGGGACACCCGACAGATGTTTTTC.